These 26 T cell receptor beta chains share one sample of origin, sequenced in a study of T cells in Graves' hyperthyroidism and ophthalmopathy. The TCR beta CDR3 regions underwent amplification using RNA transcripts as the source. Primed by the HTBI set, a first-round RT-PCR was run on the TCR CDR3. One entry per CDR3 protein results from TCRdb running MiXCR on the multiplex PCR reads. The repertoire has roughly 550,000 distinct CDR3 sequences, roughly a sixth of them found once; the top ten carry 25% to 30%. Sequenced input: blood. All receptors derive from a woman in her 30s with Graves' ophthalmopathy.

The chain is built from TRBV7-2 and TRBJ1-5; D perhaps matches TRBD1 (5 bases). Between the trimmed V and J ends, which lost 8 bases and 4 bases, there was a span of 12 bases. The CDR3 covers 13 residues. Germline assignment: CDR1 SGHTA and CDR2 FQGNSA. The CDR3 DNA is TGTGCCAGCGAGCCGGGGCCGAATCAGCCCCAGCATTTT. Translated: CASEPGPNQPQHF.

This clonotype showed up just a few times. V usage is TRBV7-8 and J usage is TRBJ2-2; D call uncertain. V was trimmed by 6 bases and J by 4 bases, leaving 12 bases between them. The CDR3 is made up of 14 amino acids. Germline V gene lookup returns CDR1 SGHVS and CDR2 FQNEAQ. The CDR3 loop reads CASRLGRLTGELFF. CDR3 coding DNA: TGTGCCAGCAGGCTCGGGCGACTCACCGGGGAGCTGTTTTTT.

V and J are TRBV20-1 and TRBJ2-1; 10 nucleotides align to TRBD2. This CDR3 has 15 residues. V gave up 8 bases and J gave up 7 bases; unmatched junction bases: 14. Germline assignment: CDR1 DFQATT and CDR2 SNEGSKA (reference sequence). The CDR3 DNA follows: TGCAGTCCTGCCGGACTAGCGGCCGGGTTTAATGAGCAGTTCTTC. It codes for CSPAGLAAGFNEQFF.

This chain connects TRBV20-1 to TRBJ2-3; 8 positions agree with TRBD2. The CDR3 length is 12 residues. The germline V gene has CDR1 DFQATT and CDR2 SNEGSKA (reference sequence). J was trimmed by 6 bases and V by 6 bases; bases with no gene match: 5. The CDR3, as DNA: TGCAGTGCCGGGGGGGCCCTTGATACGCAGTATTTT. It translates to CSAGGALDTQYF.

This clonotype was observed a few times. J is TRBJ2-2 and V is TRBV20-1; 13 bases are a match to TRBD2. The CDR3 extends over 16 amino acids. Germline CDR1 and CDR2: DFQATT and SNEGSKA (reference sequence). J was trimmed by 1 base and V by 6 bases; bases with no gene match: 5. CDR3 bases: TGCAGTGCCAGGACTAGCGGGAGAGTGAACACCGGGGAGCTGTTTTTT. This codes for CSARTSGRVNTGELFF.

This clonotype came up many times. The chain couples TRBV28 to TRBJ1-4, with TRBD1 as a possible D gene (6 bases). The germline gives CDR1 MDHEN, CDR2 SYDVKM. The length of the CDR3 is 15 residues. The V and J ends lost 2 bases and 5 bases respectively, with 12 bases between them. The CDR3 region is CASSLSGTKNEKLFF. The CDR3 DNA sequence: TGTGCCAGCAGTTTAAGTGGGACAAAGAATGAAAAACTGTTTTTT.

A few counts support this clonotype. The CDR3 DNA reads TGCAGCGTTGAGGAGGGGGGTTATGGCTACACCTTC. This codes for CSVEEGGYGYTF. V gene TRBV29-1 combines with J gene TRBJ1-2; a possible D gene is TRBD1 (6 bases). This CDR3 is 12 amino acids long. CDR1 and CDR2 from the germline V gene are SQVTM and ANQGSEA. The ends were cut back, 3 bases at V and 5 bases at J, with 10 bases in the middle.

This clonotype was detected a few times. V and J are TRBV7-9 and TRBJ1-4; 9 bases line up with TRBD1. The V and J ends lost 1 base and 7 bases, in that order; junction bases with no gene match: 16. The CDR3 covers 19 residues. Germline-derived CDR1 and CDR2 are SEHNR and FQNEAQ (reference sequence). CDR3 coding DNA: TGTGCCAGCAGCTTAGTAGCGCTTTACAGGGGGCGCCGCGGTGAAAAACTGTTTTTT. It specifies CASSLVALYRGRRGEKLFF. Supplemented by reference TRBV7-9 and TRBJ1-4, the full variable domain reads DTGVSQNPRHKITKRGQNVTFRCDPISEHNRLYWYRQTLGQGPEFLTYFQNEAQLEKSRLLSDRFSAERPKGSFSTLEIQRTEQGDSAMYLCASSLVALYRGRRGEKLFFGSGTQLSVL.

This rearrangement joins TRBV19 to TRBJ2-3, with a weak D call TRBD1 (6 bases). V gave up 3 bases and J gave up 0 bases, with 16 bases separating them. The CDR3 has 17 amino acids. Germline-derived CDR1 and CDR2 are LNHDA and SQIVND (reference sequence). The DNA of the CDR3 is TGTGCCAGTAGTATTCTTCAGGGGCTTTTTAGCACAGATACGCAGTATTTT. Translation: CASSILQGLFSTDTQYF.

This clonotype was seen ten or more times. The chain is built from TRBV3-2 and TRBJ2-5; the table gives TRBD1 as D, unverified against the DNA. TRBV3-2 is termed a pseudogene. There are 14 residues in the CDR3. CDR3 region: CASSPKDSQETQYF. The CDR3 DNA sequence: TGTGCCAGCAGTCCTAAAGACAGTCAAGAGACCCAGTACTTC.

A note on this clonotype: A much more abundant neighbour one base away suggests this may be a read error. CDR3 sequence reads: CSASMGDQPQHF. The CDR3 DNA follows: TGCAGTGCTAGTATGGGCGATCAGCCCCAGCATTTT. The V gene is TRBV20-1, the J gene TRBJ1-5; D is ambiguous. Trimming stripped 3 bases from V and 5 bases from J, with 8 bases between. The germline gives CDR1 DFQATT, CDR2 SNEGSKA (reference sequence). The CDR3 spans 12 residues.

The V and J genes are TRBV3-1 and TRBJ1-3; D possibly corresponds to TRBD1 (5 bases). The CDR3 is 14 amino acids. Per germline, CDR1 LGHDT and CDR2 YNNKEL (reference sequence). V was clipped by 4 bases and J by 4 bases, with 11 bases between them. In DNA, the CDR3 is TGTGCCAGCAGCCCCGGGCAGGGCGGAAACACCATATATTTT. It translates to CASSPGQGGNTIYF.

This clonotype showed up just a few times. The chain is built from TRBV10-3 and TRBJ1-5; 7 bases agree with TRBD1. Germline CDR1 is ENHRY and CDR2 is SYGVKD. The CDR3 totals 15 residues. V was pared by 10 bases and J by 0 bases, with 9 bases of the junction left unmatched. The chain's CDR3 is CASTGEVYSNQPQHF. For the CDR3, the DNA is TGTGCCAGCACAGGGGAAGTATATAGCAATCAGCCCCAGCATTTT.

This clonotype was observed a few times. The gene calls are TRBV10-3 and TRBJ2-7; D ambiguous. The V gene's germline CDR1 is ENHRY and CDR2 SYGVKD. V dropped 0 bases and J dropped 2 bases, with 17 bases sitting between them. The CDR3 has 17 residues. The CDR3 DNA reads TGTGCCATCAGTGAGTCTGGCACTCGGGCGGCAGCCTACGAGCAGTACTTC. Protein product: CAISESGTRAAAYEQYF.

The chain couples TRBV28 to TRBJ1-5; TRBD1 aligns across 8 bases. The J segment lost 6 bases and the V segment lost 6 bases, leaving 7 bases of the junction unmatched. Germline CDR1 reads MDHEN; CDR2 reads SYDVKM. The CDR3 covers 14 residues. CDR3 protein: CASSSDRGVQPQHF. The CDR3 DNA reads as TGTGCCAGCAGCTCTGACAGGGGAGTTCAGCCCCAGCATTTT.

This clonotype was seen ten or more times. The chain combines TRBV14 with TRBJ2-1; D tentatively reads TRBD1 or TRBD2 (5 bases each). The CDR3 contains 16 residues. CDR1 and CDR2 from the germline V gene are SGHDN and FVKESK. Trimming removed 6 bases from V and 4 bases from J, with 19 bases in between. The CDR3 DNA reads as TGTGCCAGCAGTCCCCTTGAGGGGCAACCTTACAATGAGCAGTTCTTC. This codes for CASSPLEGQPYNEQFF. Using reference TRBV14 and TRBJ2-1 for the parts outside the CDR3, the full variable domain is EAGVTQFPSHSVIEKGQTVTLRCDPISGHDNLYWYRRVMGKEIKFLLHFVKESKQDESGMPNNRFLAERTGGTYSTLKVQPAELEDSGVYFCASSPLEGQPYNEQFFGPGTRLTVL.

This clonotype was found many times. V usage is TRBV11-2 and J usage is TRBJ2-1; D is uncertain. CDR1 and CDR2 (germline): SGHAT, FQNNGV. This CDR3 comprises 13 residues. The germline V and J ends were trimmed by 5 bases and 10 bases, with 15 bases remaining between them. The CDR3 reads CASSHSWTEEQFF. CDR3 bases: TGTGCCAGCAGCCATTCATGGACGGAGGAGCAGTTCTTC.

This clonotype was observed at least ten times. The rearrangement joins TRBV29-1 to TRBJ1-1, with 8 bases aligning to TRBD1. J lost 1 base, V lost 7 bases, and 8 bases had no gene match. Germline assignment: CDR1 SQVTM and CDR2 ANQGSEA. This CDR3 contains 14 residues. CDR3 sequence reads: CSAARGTGNTEAFF. As DNA, the CDR3 is TGCAGCGCAGCGCGAGGGACAGGGAACACTGAAGCTTTCTTT.

The chain has TRBV20-1 and TRBJ2-1; 11 nucleotides agree with TRBD2. The CDR3 sequence is 13 residues long. V shed 4 bases, J shed 10 bases, and the junction held 6 bases outside the gene matches. Germline V gene lookup returns CDR1 DFQATT and CDR2 SNEGSKA (reference sequence). The CDR3, as DNA: TGCAGTGCTACGACTAGCGGGATCGGCGAGCAGTTCTTC. This translates into CSATTSGIGEQFF.

Concerning this clonotype: Since a much larger clone is just one base distant, this may be a read error. V usage is TRBV20-1 and J usage is TRBJ2-7, with D perhaps TRBD2 (6 bases). The last part of the DNA fits TRBJ2-1 better; the J call may be wrong. CDR3 length: 14 residues. The V gene's germline CDR1 is DFQATT and CDR2 SNEGSKA (reference sequence). This CDR3 reads CSAQPGTESYEQFF. CDR3 sequence (DNA): TGCAGTGCGCAACCAGGGACTGAATCCTACGAGCAGTTCTTC.

The rearrangement links TRBV24-1 to TRBJ2-1; TRBD2 matches 7 bases. Trimming cost V 4 bases and J 3 bases; bases outside gene matches: 14. CDR3 length equals 18 residues. CDR1 and CDR2 (germline): KGHDR, SFDVKD. The CDR3 protein is CATSDSGLPSGVYNEQFF. The CDR3 DNA follows: TGTGCCACCAGTGACTCGGGACTACCGAGCGGAGTCTACAATGAGCAGTTCTTC.

This clonotype was found a few times. V gene TRBV5-4 combines with J gene TRBJ2-1, with 7 bases lining up with TRBD2. This CDR3 is 18 amino acids long. Germline lookup yields CDR1 SGHNT and CDR2 YYREEE (reference sequence). V was pared by 0 bases and J by 9 bases, with 18 bases of the junction left unmatched. CDR3 protein: CASSLGAGERIYNGEQFF. CDR3 nucleotides: TGTGCCAGCAGCTTGGGCGCGGGGGAAAGGATCTACAATGGTGAGCAGTTCTTC.

The rearrangement uses TRBV29-1 and TRBJ2-5; D is uncertain. Trimming removed 2 bases from V and 10 bases from J, with 14 bases in between. The CDR3 extends over 12 amino acids. Germline CDR1 reads SQVTM; CDR2 reads ANQGSEA. The CDR3 region has the DNA TGCAGCGTTGAAAGCCTGACGGCGGTCCAGTACTTC. Its protein product is CSVESLTAVQYF.

This clonotype was counted between two and nine times. The chain joins TRBV11-2 to TRBJ2-2, with 11 nucleotides matching TRBD2. The CDR3 covers 23 residues. With V trimmed by 1 base and J by 0 bases, 19 bases remained unmatched. Per germline, CDR1 SGHAT and CDR2 FQNNGV. The CDR3: CASSLGGIPWPTSGGTNTGELFF. CDR3 sequence (DNA): TGTGCCAGCAGCTTAGGGGGCATCCCCTGGCCAACTAGCGGGGGCACGAACACCGGGGAGCTGTTTTTT.

In its sample, this clonotype was seen many times. This sequence joins TRBV3-1 and TRBJ2-1; 9 nucleotides agree with TRBD1. V trimming: 4 bases; J trimming: 6 bases; junction bases outside the gene matches: 4. Per germline, CDR1 LGHDT and CDR2 YNNKEL (reference sequence). The CDR3 contains 14 residues. The CDR3 nucleotides read TGTGCCAGCAGCCGGACAGGGGTACCCAATGAGCAGTTCTTC. Its protein is CASSRTGVPNEQFF.

This clonotype turned up a few times. The V call is TRBV27, the J call TRBJ2-7; D gene ambiguous. This CDR3 has 14 residues. The V end lost 0 bases, the J end lost 4 bases, and 10 bases lay between the germline ends. Germline V gene lookup returns CDR1 MNHEY and CDR2 SMNVEV (reference sequence). The CDR3 region has the DNA TGTGCCAGCAGTTTATCGGTGACGGTTTACGAGCAGTACTTC. It yields the protein CASSLSVTVYEQYF.